Listed below are T cell receptor beta chains from one sample, sequenced in a study of blood T cell repertoires in COVID-19. Sequencing used immunoSEQ multiplex PCR; TCRdb keeps in-frame clones, though not all of them. Found here are over 130,000 clones, around 90% of them singletons; the top ten hold roughly 11%. The sequencing sample was made of peripheral blood. Receptor source: a woman aged 80 or older with acute or convalescent COVID-19. CDR3s include the opening cysteine and the closing phenylalanine or tryptophan. D genes are given only for firm matches. Part of the rows lack a size; the others show once, few, many or a class for expanded clones.

V gene	clone size	D gene	J gene	CDR3 protein	CDR3 DNA
TRBV4-3	-	-	TRBJ2-7	CASSQRLGTAFSYEQYF	TGCGCCAGCAGCCAACGTCTCGGGACTGCCTTCTCCTACGAGCAGTACTTC
TRBV5-8	few	TRBD1	TRBJ1-1	CASSAGQGDTEAFF	TGTGCCAGCAGCGCGGGACAGGGGGACACTGAAGCTTTCTTT
TRBV4-2	-	-	TRBJ1-2	CASSQEGPRTIPLHYGYTF	TGTGCCAGCAGCCAAGAGGGCCCTCGGACTATACCCCTGCACTATGGCTACACCTTC
TRBV5-4	-	-	TRBJ2-7	CASSRFHTGIGYEQYF	TGTGCCAGCAGTCGATTCCATACAGGGATTGGGTACGAGCAGTACTTC
TRBV27	few	-	TRBJ2-3	CASSSPGGGSYSQGTQYF	TGTGCCAGCAGTTCCCCCGGAGGGGGCAGCTACAGCCAGGGTACGCAGTATTTT
TRBV11-2	-	-	TRBJ2-7	CASSHYEQYF	TGTGCCAGCAGCCACTACGAGCAGTACTTC
TRBV6-4	-	-	TRBJ1-1	CASSLQHNTEAFF	TGTGCCAGCAGTTTACAGCATAACACTGAAGCTTTCTTT
TRBV7-2	-	-	TRBJ1-5	CASSLVGAGRGSNQPQHF	TGTGCCAGCAGCTTAGTTGGGGCAGGACGAGGAAGCAATCAGCCCCAGCATTTT
TRBV9	-	TRBD1	TRBJ2-6	CASSASRDRTGANVLTF	TGTGCCAGCAGCGCGTCCCGGGACAGAACTGGGGCCAACGTCCTGACTTTC
TRBV30	-	-	TRBJ2-2	CAWKRSGNTGELFF	TGTGCCTGGAAACGGTCGGGGAACACCGGGGAGCTGTTTTTT
TRBV29-1	-	-	TRBJ1-1	CSVEDSVNTEAFF	TGCAGCGTTGAGGACAGCGTGAACACTGAAGCTTTCTTT
TRBV7-2	-	-	TRBJ1-4	CASSLLSTNEKLFF	TGTGCCAGCAGCTTACTGTCAACTAATGAAAAACTGTTTTTT
TRBV6-5	-	TRBD1	TRBJ1-3	CASSDPGQGRNTIYF	TGTGCCAGCAGCGACCCTGGACAGGGGCGAAACACCATATATTTT
TRBV2	once	TRBD2	TRBJ2-1	CASSAELGGEFF	TGTGCCAGCAGTGCGGAGCTGGGAGGGGAGTTCTTC
TRBV7-8	-	-	TRBJ1-5	CASSLHELSGQPQHF	TGTGCCAGCAGCTTACATGAGCTGAGCGGTCAGCCCCAGCATTTT
TRBV5-1	-	TRBD1	TRBJ1-2	CASSPGGTAYYTF	TGCGCCAGCAGTCCGGGCGGGACAGCATACTACACCTTC
TRBV7-2	-	TRBD2	TRBJ2-1	CASSSRLAGGIEQFF	TGTGCCAGCAGCTCCAGACTAGCGGGGGGGATTGAGCAGTTCTTC
TRBV28	once	TRBD1	TRBJ1-2	CATSTGENYGYTF	TGTGCCACTTCAACAGGGGAAAACTATGGCTACACCTTC
TRBV4-1	-	-	TRBJ1-5	CASSGGINQPQHF	TGCGCCAGCAGTGGGGGGATCAATCAGCCCCAGCATTTT
TRBV29-1	once	TRBD1	TRBJ1-2	CSGGDSPSYGYTF	TGCAGCGGGGGGGACAGCCCTTCCTATGGCTACACCTTC
TRBV30	-	-	TRBJ2-1	CAWSVQRGNEQFF	TGTGCCTGGAGTGTACAAAGGGGCAATGAGCAGTTCTTC
TRBV5-1	few	TRBD1	TRBJ1-6	CASSLQTGEGSPLHF	TGCGCCAGCAGCTTACAGACAGGGGAAGGGTCACCCCTCCACTTT
TRBV10-3	-	TRBD1	TRBJ2-2	CASRDRGNTGELFF	TGTGCCAGCCGGGACAGGGGTAACACCGGGGAGCTGTTTTTT
TRBV4-2	-	TRBD1	TRBJ1-1	CASSQTGGQQNTEAFF	TGTGCCAGCAGCCAAACCGGGGGACAGCAGAACACTGAAGCTTTCTTT
TRBV7-9	-	-	TRBJ1-3	CASSLGGPGVAGNTIYF	TGTGCCAGCAGCTTAGGAGGCCCAGGGGTTGCTGGAAACACCATATATTTT
TRBV9	-	-	TRBJ1-2	CASSDFSQGNYGYTF	TGTGCCAGCAGCGATTTCTCCCAGGGTAACTATGGCTACACCTTC
TRBV2	-	TRBD1	TRBJ1-1	CASRGDRNTEAFF	TGTGCCAGCAGGGGGGACAGGAACACTGAAGCTTTCTTT
TRBV7-9	-	-	TRBJ1-6	CASSLVSGARNSPLHF	TGTGCCAGCAGCTTAGTATCAGGGGCCCGAAATTCACCCCTCCACTTT
TRBV18	-	TRBD1	TRBJ1-3	CASSPPQGTSGNTIYF	TGTGCCAGCTCACCACCACAGGGGACTTCTGGAAACACCATATATTTT
TRBV27	-	TRBD1	TRBJ1-5	CASSTGDNQPQHF	TGTGCCAGCAGTACAGGGGATAATCAGCCCCAGCATTTT
TRBV2	-	TRBD1	TRBJ1-2	CASSGHAGTGTYGYTF	TGTGCCAGCAGTGGGCATGCCGGGACAGGGACCTATGGCTACACCTTC
TRBV28	-	-	TRBJ1-2	CASKTGMGGYTF	TGTGCCAGCAAAACGGGGATGGGGGGCTACACCTTC
TRBV7-2	-	TRBD1	TRBJ1-2	CASSIGQGNYGYTF	TGTGCCAGCAGCATAGGACAGGGGAACTATGGCTACACCTTC
TRBV7-9	-	-	TRBJ2-1	CASSFWQEQFF	TGTGCCAGCAGCTTTTGGCAGGAGCAGTTCTTC
TRBV7-3	-	TRBD1	TRBJ1-5	CASSSPTNRATRDSKNQPQHF	TGTGCCAGCAGCTCACCAACCAACCGGGCGACTCGGGACAGTAAAAATCAGCCCCAGCATTTT
TRBV19	-	TRBD1	TRBJ1-2	CASSREDRGYDGYTF	TGTGCCAGTAGTAGGGAGGACAGGGGATATGATGGCTACACCTTC